These 30 T cell receptor beta chains were sequenced from one sample in a study of OX40 agonist ivuxolimab in advanced cancers. Clones were read by immunoSEQ multiplex PCR, and TCRdb kept only the in-frame ones, dropping some. The table lists about 77,000 clones, 81% of them singletons. The sequencing used CD4+ or CD8+ T cells sorted from blood, collected in a trial of the OX40 agonist ivuxolimab. These receptors were collected from an adult with an advanced solid tumor such as melanoma, head and neck, liver or kidney cancer.

The chain couples TRBV19 to TRBJ2-7; 8 nucleotides agree with TRBD2. The trim removed 1 base at V and 3 bases at J, leaving 5 bases unmatched. CDR3 size: 15 residues. Per the germline V gene, CDR1 is LNHDA and CDR2 is SQIVND (reference sequence). CDR3 sequence (DNA): TGTGCCAGTAGTATAGCGGGAGGGATTTTCTACGAGCAGTACTTC. Protein product: CASSIAGGIFYEQYF. Full variable domain (outside the CDR3, taken from reference TRBV19 and TRBJ2-7): DGGITQSPKYLFRKEGQNVTLSCEQNLNHDAMYWYRQDPGQGLRLIYYSQIVNDFQKGDIAEGYSVSREKKESFPLTVTSAQKNPTAFYLCASSIAGGIFYEQYFGPGTRLTVT.

The V gene is TRBV5-1, the J gene TRBJ2-2; possibly TRBD1 for D (5 bases). V gave up 1 base and J gave up 7 bases, with 11 bases separating them. The CDR3 sequence is 14 residues long. Per germline, CDR1 SGHRS and CDR2 YFSETQ. The CDR3 nucleotides are TGCGCCAGCAGCTTGTCAGGGTCCGTCGGGGAGCTGTTTTTT. It encodes CASSLSGSVGELFF.

The J gene is TRBJ1-2, the V gene TRBV7-9; 7 bases are a match to TRBD1. The CDR3 length is 13 residues. Unmatched junction bases numbered 5, after V lost 5 bases and J lost 5 bases. In germline, CDR1 is SEHNR, CDR2 FQNEAQ (reference sequence). CDR3: CASSPGQRYGYTF. CDR3 nucleotide sequence: TGTGCCAGCAGCCCGGGACAGAGGTATGGCTACACCTTC.

This chain uses TRBV7-9 with TRBJ2-3, with 8 bases matching TRBD2. Germline CDR1 is SEHNR and CDR2 is FQNEAQ (reference sequence). This CDR3 spans 18 amino acids. J lost 0 bases, V lost 4 bases, and 12 bases had no gene match. The CDR3 nucleotides read TGTGCCAGCAGCTCCAGCCGAATTAGCGGGGCGAGCACAGATACGCAGTATTTT. Its translation is CASSSSRISGASTDTQYF.

V and J are TRBV14 and TRBJ2-5; tentatively, D is TRBD1 (7 bases). The V gene lost 1 base and the J gene lost 5 bases, with 14 bases spanning the gap. Germline V gene lookup returns CDR1 SGHDN and CDR2 FVKESK. The CDR3 extends over 15 amino acids. CDR3 in amino acids: CASSQVAGQRETQYF. CDR3 coding DNA: TGTGCCAGCAGCCAAGTCGCGGGACAGAGGGAGACCCAGTACTTC.

The chain uses TRBV4-3 and TRBJ2-1, with TRBD2 matching over 9 bases. CDR1 is LGHNA, CDR2 YSLEER, per germline. The CDR3 is 18 amino acids. V dropped 3 bases and J dropped 4; count of bases not matched to a gene: 13. The chain's CDR3 is CASSQFPQAGGFYNEQFF. CDR3 DNA sequence: TGCGCCAGCAGCCAGTTTCCCCAAGCGGGAGGATTTTACAATGAGCAGTTCTTC.

This clone was found once. V usage is TRBV5-4 and J usage is TRBJ1-5; the D gene is possibly TRBD1 (6 bases). CDR1 and CDR2 (germline): SGHNT, YYREEE (reference sequence). The V end was cut by 3 bases, the J end by 6 bases, with 13 bases between. The length of the CDR3 is 14 residues. The CDR3 here is CASSSQGYRQPQHF. DNA of the CDR3: TGTGCCAGCAGCTCGCAGGGGTACCGTCAGCCCCAGCATTTT.

Points on this clone: The sample contains more than one DNA sequence encoding this CDR3. The chain uses TRBV6-1 and TRBJ2-7, with a weak D call TRBD2 (5 bases). The CDR3 is made up of 10 amino acids. Germline-derived CDR1 and CDR2 are MNHNS and SASEGT. Trimming took off 8 bases at V and 3 bases at J, with 5 bases between the two ends. In nucleotides, the CDR3 is TGTGCCAGCGGAGGCTACGAGCAGTACTTC. It is translated as CASGGYEQYF.

This chain connects TRBV7-9 to TRBJ1-1; D uncertain. Trimming took 10 bases from V and 4 from J, leaving 13 bases between them. Germline loops: CDR1 SEHNR, CDR2 FQNEAQ (reference sequence). The CDR3 spans 12 residues. CDR3 sequence: CATPSWGTEAFF. CDR3 in DNA: TGTGCCACTCCGTCCTGGGGCACTGAAGCTTTCTTT.

This clone was recorded a few times. The chain recombines TRBV5-1 with TRBJ2-3; 12 bases line up with TRBD1. Germline CDR1 and CDR2: SGHRS and YFSETQ. With V trimmed by 4 bases and J by 6 bases, 6 bases remained unmatched. This CDR3 contains 15 residues. CDR3 DNA sequence: TGCGCCAGCAGCCCGGGGACAGGGGGCGACGATACGCAGTATTTT. This gives the protein CASSPGTGGDDTQYF.

This clone has more than one count but fewer than ten. This chain links TRBV7-9 with TRBJ1-3; no firm D call. V was clipped by 2 bases and J by 0 bases, with 5 bases between them. Germline assignment: CDR1 SEHNR and CDR2 FQNEAQ (reference sequence). The CDR3 has 14 amino acids. The CDR3 protein is CASSLPSSGNTIYF. CDR3 nucleotide sequence: TGTGCCAGCAGCTTACCCTCCTCTGGAAACACCATATATTTT.

The chain carries TRBV4-2 and TRBJ1-5; a weak D match, TRBD1 (6 bases). Trimming removed 0 bases from V and 3 bases from J, with 12 bases in between. There are 16 residues in the CDR3. CDR1 and CDR2 (germline): LGHNA, YNFKEQ. The CDR3 spells CASSQDRGGANQPQHF. The CDR3 DNA follows: TGTGCCAGCAGCCAAGATCGAGGGGGAGCCAATCAGCCCCAGCATTTT.

The sample holds one count of this clone. CDR3 DNA sequence: TGTGCCAGCAGTTCTTGGACAGGGCAACGCAATCAGCCCCAGCATTTT. Encoded protein: CASSSWTGQRNQPQHF. The V gene is TRBV7-8, the J gene TRBJ1-5, with 8 bases identical to TRBD1. V trimming: 6 bases; J trimming: 2 bases; junction bases outside the gene matches: 9. The CDR3 is made up of 16 amino acids. CDR1 SGHVS and CDR2 FQNEAQ come from the germline V gene.

The chain recombines TRBV10-3 with TRBJ1-2; 7 positions agree with TRBD1. This CDR3 is 13 amino acids long. V shed 6 bases, J shed 0 bases, and the junction held 1 base outside the gene matches. The germline CDR1 and CDR2 sequences are ENHRY and SYGVKD. The CDR3 loop reads CAIRDRTNYGYTF. CDR3 in DNA: TGTGCCATCAGGGACAGGACTAACTATGGCTACACCTTC.

This clone was detected a few times. This rearrangement joins TRBV18 to TRBJ1-1; D remains unclear. Trimming left V 2 bases short and J 1 base short, with 5 bases between. This CDR3 has 13 residues. Germline V gene sequence: CDR1 KGHSH, CDR2 LQKENI. The CDR3 DNA reads TGTGCCAGCTCACCAACACCGAACACTGAAGCTTTCTTT. This codes for CASSPTPNTEAFF.

This chain links TRBV7-2 with TRBJ1-1; weak D call: TRBD1 (6 bases). The ends were cut back, 5 bases at V and 4 bases at J, with 11 bases in the middle. CDR1 and CDR2 from the germline V gene are SGHTA and FQGNSA. This CDR3 spans 13 amino acids. This CDR3 reads CASSLTGITEAFF. CDR3 nucleotide sequence: TGTGCCAGCAGCCTCACAGGGATCACTGAAGCTTTCTTT.

As DNA, the CDR3 is TGTGCCAGCTACAGCCCTAGCGGGGGGTACAATGAGCAGTTCTTC. Amino acid sequence: CASYSPSGGYNEQFF. The V gene is TRBV2, the J gene TRBJ2-1; TRBD2 matches 11 bases. The CDR3 spans 15 residues. Losses at the gene ends were 8 bases for V and 4 bases for J; bases not matched to a gene: 7. Germline lookup yields CDR1 SNHLY and CDR2 FYNNEI.

This rearrangement joins TRBV27 to TRBJ1-2; perhaps TRBD1 as D (6 bases). Germline V gene sequence: CDR1 MNHEY, CDR2 SMNVEV (reference sequence). Trimming stripped 6 bases from V and 2 bases from J, with 10 bases between. The CDR3 has 13 residues. CDR3 DNA sequence: TGTGCCAGCAGAATGGGGGGCAACTATGGCTACACCTTC. This encodes CASRMGGNYGYTF.

The chain joins TRBV7-9 to TRBJ2-1, with a possible D match to TRBD2 (5 bases). The CDR3 is 13 residues long. Trimming removed 3 bases from V and 7 bases from J, with 10 bases in between. The V gene's germline CDR1 is SEHNR and CDR2 FQNEAQ (reference sequence). This CDR3 reads CASSFRGLNEQFF. CDR3 bases: TGTGCCAGCAGCTTCCGGGGATTAAATGAGCAGTTCTTC. Variable domain in full (rest from reference TRBV7-9 and TRBJ2-1): DTGVSQNPRHKITKRGQNVTFRCDPISEHNRLYWYRQTLGQGPEFLTYFQNEAQLEKSRLLSDRFSAERPKGSFSTLEIQRTEQGDSAMYLCASSFRGLNEQFFGPGTRLTVL.

The chain carries TRBV28 and TRBJ1-2; D is unclear. This CDR3 is built from 13 residues. Between the trimmed V and J ends, which lost 5 bases and 8 bases, there was a span of 15 bases. CDR1 and CDR2 from the germline V gene are MDHEN and SYDVKM. As DNA, the CDR3 is TGTGCCAGCAGTACCTCCGGACCCAGGGGCTACACCTTC. Encoded protein: CASSTSGPRGYTF.

The chain uses TRBV27 and TRBJ2-1; no clear D. CDR3 length: 13 residues. CDR1 and CDR2 from the germline V gene are MNHEY and SMNVEV (reference sequence). V was shortened by 2 bases and J by 6 bases, with 8 bases between the two germline ends. The chain's CDR3 is CASSLRRSNEQFF. CDR3 in DNA: TGTGCCAGCAGTTTAAGGCGGAGCAATGAGCAGTTCTTC.

This clone has just one count. The chain links TRBV7-2 to TRBJ2-7; D is possibly TRBD1 (6 bases). Germline V gene lookup returns CDR1 SGHTA and CDR2 FQGNSA. The CDR3 is 12 residues long. With 4 bases removed from V and 5 bases from J, the gap between germline ends came to 9 bases. The CDR3 loop is CASSSRGDEQYF. The DNA of the CDR3 is TGTGCCAGCAGCTCCAGGGGAGACGAGCAGTACTTC.

The rearrangement uses TRBV19 and TRBJ2-7; 9 bases match TRBD2. The CDR3 is made up of 14 amino acids. V shed 7 bases and J 2 bases; nucleotides not matched to a gene: 6. Germline-derived CDR1 and CDR2 are LNHDA and SQIVND (reference sequence). The chain's CDR3 is CASNSAGGTYEQYF. CDR3 DNA sequence: TGTGCCAGTAATTCGGCGGGGGGGACCTACGAGCAGTACTTC.

This sequence joins TRBV30 and TRBJ1-4, with D possibly being TRBD1 (6 bases). The germline gives CDR1 GTSNPN, CDR2 SVGIG (reference sequence). V gave up 3 bases and J gave up 3 bases, with 11 bases separating them. This CDR3 is 14 amino acids long. The DNA for the CDR3 is TGTGCCTGGAGAGGGCGGACAGCTAATGAAAAACTGTTTTTT. It translates to CAWRGRTANEKLFF. Using reference TRBV30 and TRBJ1-4 for the parts outside the CDR3, the full variable domain is SQTIHQWPATLVQPVGSPLSLECTVEGTSNPNLYWYRQAAGRGLQLLFYSVGIGQISSEVPQNLSASRPQDRQFILSSKKLLLSDSGFYLCAWRGRTANEKLFFGSGTQLSVL.

The V call is TRBV5-8, the J call TRBJ1-1; D unresolved. This CDR3 is 16 amino acids long. The germline CDR1 and CDR2 sequences are SGHTS and YDEGEE. The ends were cut back, 1 base at V and 0 bases at J, with 13 bases in the middle. The CDR3 DNA follows: TGTGCCAGCAGCTTGTTCAGTCAGGTCATGAACACTGAAGCTTTCTTT. Translating it yields CASSLFSQVMNTEAFF.

V and J are TRBV7-6 and TRBJ2-2, with 9 bases aligning to TRBD1. This CDR3 contains 14 residues. The V gene's germline CDR1 is SGHVS and CDR2 FNYEAQ. V lost 6 bases and J lost 4; bases outside the gene matches: 3. The CDR3 nucleotides are TGTGCCAGCAGTCGACAGGGGGGCACCGGGGAGCTGTTTTTT. Residues: CASSRQGGTGELFF.

The V call is TRBV27, the J call TRBJ1-1; no definite D call. The V gene's germline CDR1 is MNHEY and CDR2 SMNVEV (reference sequence). Between the trimmed V and J ends, which lost 1 base and 0 bases, there was a span of 3 bases. This CDR3 region has 13 residues. CDR3 sequence: CASSLLMNTEAFF. In DNA form, the CDR3 reads TGTGCCAGCAGTTTATTGATGAACACTGAAGCTTTCTTT.

The chain links TRBV5-4 to TRBJ2-1; possible D gene TRBD2, 6 bases. This CDR3 is 15 amino acids long. CDR1 is SGHNT, CDR2 YYREEE, per germline (reference sequence). The V end was cut by 4 bases, the J end by 7 bases, with 18 bases between. CDR3 loop: CASSRGVGRTNEQFF. CDR3 coding DNA: TGTGCCAGCAGCCGCGGGGTAGGAAGGACTAATGAGCAGTTCTTC.

This clone was observed a single time. J is TRBJ1-2 and V is TRBV18; TRBD1 might be the D (6 bases). Germline values: CDR1 KGHSH, CDR2 LQKENI. V lost 5 bases, J lost 3 bases, and 28 bases lay in between. This CDR3 is built from 19 residues. In nucleotides, the CDR3 is TGTGCCAGCTCAGCCACCACCGGCCAATATCGGGCAGGGGACTATGGCTACACCTTC. Translation: CASSATTGQYRAGDYGYTF. The full variable domain, rest sourced from reference TRBV18 and TRBJ1-2, is NAGVMQNPRHLVRRRGQEARLRCSPMKGHSHVYWYRQLPEEGLKFMVYLQKENIIDESGMPKERFSAEFPKEGPSILRIQQVVRGDSAAYFCASSATTGQYRAGDYGYTFGSGTRLTVV.

This clone was recorded once. The chain employs TRBV9 and TRBJ2-1, with 11 bases matching TRBD2. CDR3 length equals 18 residues. Trimming cost V 4 bases and J 2 bases; bases outside gene matches: 11. Germline V gene lookup returns CDR1 SGDLS and CDR2 YYNGEE. CDR3 protein: CASSSLAGGRGAYNEQFF. The CDR3 nucleotides are TGTGCCAGCAGCTCCTTAGCGGGAGGGCGCGGGGCCTACAATGAGCAGTTCTTC.